This T cell receptor beta chain is drawn from a study of identical twins. Findings and caveats of the study: One should note that invariant MAIT and iNKT cells could partly confound zero-insertion analyses. Sequences that were beta out-of-frame showed weaker excess twin sharing.

TCRdb called the 5' RACE reads again in MiXCR, with one record for every CDR3 protein. This sample has more than 200,000 distinct CDR3 sequences, with around 10% found just once. The germline V gene has CDR1 DFQATT and CDR2 SNEGSKA (reference sequence). With 3 bases removed from V and 8 bases from J, the gap between germline ends came to 7 bases. CDR3 length: 11 amino acids. Healthy Caucasians supplied all donations. Details on this clonotype: Its matching antigen is unknown.

V is TRBV20-1 and J is TRBJ2-2; unclear D gene. The source is a woman under 30 in good health. The specimen sequenced was memory (CD45RO+) T cells sorted from blood. The CDR3 here is CSASWLGELFF. DNA of the CDR3: TGCAGTGCTAGTTGGTTGGGGGAGCTGTTTTTT.